The 8 T cell receptor beta chains below come from one sample, sequenced in a study of T cell repertoires in cytomegalovirus infection (dated by TCRdb to the late 2010s). TCRdb shows the sequencer as Illumina HiSeq 1500. TCRdb reprocessing: public reads trimmed at Q25 with fastp, clones called with MiXCR, in-frame beta chains kept. Merged by CDR3 protein, the rows form single entries marked with the most common genes and DNA. In this sample the table shows about 830,000 distinct CDR3 sequences, approximately 29% of which occur a single time. Of the sample, about an eighth falls within the top ten clones. The meaning of the sample's treatment or condition label: in vitro stimulation with specific CMV peptide epitopes to enrich CMV-specific T cells. These TCRs are of unknown antigen specificity. This material consisted of cultured CD8+ T cells from PBMCs, taken from culture after CMV antigen stimulation. These receptors originate from a human donor in good health (CMV status not recorded). Some clones in this sample may be carry-over from other donors' samples.

The chain couples TRBV28 to TRBJ1-5, with D maybe TRBD1 (5 bases). The CDR3 has 15 residues. CDR1 and CDR2 (germline): MDHEN, SYDVKM. V was trimmed by 5 bases and J by 3 bases, leaving 14 bases between them. CDR3 loop: CASSPPWGTNQPQHF. As DNA, the CDR3 is TGTGCCAGCAGTCCCCCTTGGGGGACCAATCAGCCCCAGCATTTT.

V is TRBV20-1 and J is TRBJ2-1; D gene uncertain. CDR3 length: 13 amino acids. CDR1 is DFQATT and CDR2 is SNEGSKA in the germline V gene (reference sequence). The V end lost 5 bases, the J end lost 5 bases, and 13 bases lay between the germline ends. CDR3 DNA sequence: TGCAGTGCTGCAGGATTCCATCACAATGAGCAGTTCTTC. Encoded protein: CSAAGFHHNEQFF.

This clonotype came up a few times. The rearrangement links TRBV29-1 to TRBJ2-1, with D possibly TRBD2 on 5 matching bases. The ends were cut back, 4 bases at V and 6 bases at J, with 13 bases in the middle. CDR3 size: 13 residues. CDR1 and CDR2 (germline): SQVTM, ANQGSEA. CDR3 sequence: CSVAGIISNEQFF. The CDR3 nucleotides are TGCAGCGTTGCGGGGATTATTAGCAATGAGCAGTTCTTC.

This clonotype was seen just once. This chain uses TRBV19 with TRBJ1-2; TRBD1 is a possible D gene (6 bases). The CDR3 runs to 17 residues. The V and J ends lost 7 bases and 4 bases respectively, with 25 bases between them. Germline loops: CDR1 LNHDA, CDR2 SQIVND (reference sequence). The CDR3 region has the DNA TGTGCCAGTACCATGGGGGCAGAACCCGATCCTGTCTATGGCTACACCTTC. Protein product: CASTMGAEPDPVYGYTF.

In its sample, this clonotype was seen a few times. The V and J genes are TRBV12-3 or TRBV12-4 and TRBJ2-7; weak D call: TRBD2 (6 bases). The CDR3 extends over 11 amino acids. Trimming left V 7 bases short and J 6 bases short, with 10 bases between. CDR3 amino acids: CASTPGGEQYV. The CDR3 coding sequence is TGTGCCAGCACCCCCGGGGGCGAGCAGTACGTC.

This clonotype turned up a few times. The rearrangement links TRBV13 to TRBJ1-3; 8 bases match TRBD1. CDR3 length: 16 amino acids. V shed 0 bases and J 1 base; nucleotides not matched to a gene: 2. Germline V gene sequence: CDR1 PRHDT, CDR2 FYEKMQ (reference sequence). Written as DNA, the CDR3 is TGTGCCAGCAGCTTAGGCCAGGGGGCTTCTGGAAACACCATATATTTT. Translating it yields CASSLGQGASGNTIYF.

This clonotype has just a few counts. At one end, the junction sequence differs from germline, possibly due to a read error. The chain recombines TRBV4-1 with TRBJ1-2; no reliable D call. CDR1 MGHRA and CDR2 YSYEKL come from the germline V gene. This CDR3 spans 11 amino acids. The CDR3 region has the DNA TGTGCCAGCAGCCAGGAGTATGGCTACACCTTC. Its translation is CASSQEYGYTF.

This clonotype was seen many times. The chain combines TRBV12-3 or TRBV12-4 with TRBJ1-1; D may be TRBD1 (5 bases). The CDR3 loop spans 12 amino acids. V lost 6 bases and J 4 bases, leaving 9 bases between the germline ends. The CDR3 DNA follows: TGTGCCAGCAGACCAGGGTCCACTGAAGCTTTCTTT. It codes for CASRPGSTEAFF.